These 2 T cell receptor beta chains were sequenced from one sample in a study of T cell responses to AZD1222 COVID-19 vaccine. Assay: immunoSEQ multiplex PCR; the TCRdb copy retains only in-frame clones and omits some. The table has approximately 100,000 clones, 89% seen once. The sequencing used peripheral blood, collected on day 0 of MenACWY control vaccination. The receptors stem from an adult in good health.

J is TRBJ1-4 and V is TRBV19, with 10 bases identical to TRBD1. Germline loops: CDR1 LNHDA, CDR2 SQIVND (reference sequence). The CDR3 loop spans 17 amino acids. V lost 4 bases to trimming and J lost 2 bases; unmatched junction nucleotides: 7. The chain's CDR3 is CASSTRDRGWTNEKLFF. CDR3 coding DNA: TGTGCCAGTAGTACCCGGGACAGGGGATGGACTAATGAAAAACTGTTTTTT.

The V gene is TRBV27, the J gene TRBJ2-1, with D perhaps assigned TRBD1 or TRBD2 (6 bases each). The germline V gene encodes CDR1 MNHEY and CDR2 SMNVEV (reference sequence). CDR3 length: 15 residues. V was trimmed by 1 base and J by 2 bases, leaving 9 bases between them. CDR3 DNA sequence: TGTGCCAGCAGTTTATGGGGGGCCCCCTACAATGAGCAGTTCTTC. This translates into CASSLWGAPYNEQFF.